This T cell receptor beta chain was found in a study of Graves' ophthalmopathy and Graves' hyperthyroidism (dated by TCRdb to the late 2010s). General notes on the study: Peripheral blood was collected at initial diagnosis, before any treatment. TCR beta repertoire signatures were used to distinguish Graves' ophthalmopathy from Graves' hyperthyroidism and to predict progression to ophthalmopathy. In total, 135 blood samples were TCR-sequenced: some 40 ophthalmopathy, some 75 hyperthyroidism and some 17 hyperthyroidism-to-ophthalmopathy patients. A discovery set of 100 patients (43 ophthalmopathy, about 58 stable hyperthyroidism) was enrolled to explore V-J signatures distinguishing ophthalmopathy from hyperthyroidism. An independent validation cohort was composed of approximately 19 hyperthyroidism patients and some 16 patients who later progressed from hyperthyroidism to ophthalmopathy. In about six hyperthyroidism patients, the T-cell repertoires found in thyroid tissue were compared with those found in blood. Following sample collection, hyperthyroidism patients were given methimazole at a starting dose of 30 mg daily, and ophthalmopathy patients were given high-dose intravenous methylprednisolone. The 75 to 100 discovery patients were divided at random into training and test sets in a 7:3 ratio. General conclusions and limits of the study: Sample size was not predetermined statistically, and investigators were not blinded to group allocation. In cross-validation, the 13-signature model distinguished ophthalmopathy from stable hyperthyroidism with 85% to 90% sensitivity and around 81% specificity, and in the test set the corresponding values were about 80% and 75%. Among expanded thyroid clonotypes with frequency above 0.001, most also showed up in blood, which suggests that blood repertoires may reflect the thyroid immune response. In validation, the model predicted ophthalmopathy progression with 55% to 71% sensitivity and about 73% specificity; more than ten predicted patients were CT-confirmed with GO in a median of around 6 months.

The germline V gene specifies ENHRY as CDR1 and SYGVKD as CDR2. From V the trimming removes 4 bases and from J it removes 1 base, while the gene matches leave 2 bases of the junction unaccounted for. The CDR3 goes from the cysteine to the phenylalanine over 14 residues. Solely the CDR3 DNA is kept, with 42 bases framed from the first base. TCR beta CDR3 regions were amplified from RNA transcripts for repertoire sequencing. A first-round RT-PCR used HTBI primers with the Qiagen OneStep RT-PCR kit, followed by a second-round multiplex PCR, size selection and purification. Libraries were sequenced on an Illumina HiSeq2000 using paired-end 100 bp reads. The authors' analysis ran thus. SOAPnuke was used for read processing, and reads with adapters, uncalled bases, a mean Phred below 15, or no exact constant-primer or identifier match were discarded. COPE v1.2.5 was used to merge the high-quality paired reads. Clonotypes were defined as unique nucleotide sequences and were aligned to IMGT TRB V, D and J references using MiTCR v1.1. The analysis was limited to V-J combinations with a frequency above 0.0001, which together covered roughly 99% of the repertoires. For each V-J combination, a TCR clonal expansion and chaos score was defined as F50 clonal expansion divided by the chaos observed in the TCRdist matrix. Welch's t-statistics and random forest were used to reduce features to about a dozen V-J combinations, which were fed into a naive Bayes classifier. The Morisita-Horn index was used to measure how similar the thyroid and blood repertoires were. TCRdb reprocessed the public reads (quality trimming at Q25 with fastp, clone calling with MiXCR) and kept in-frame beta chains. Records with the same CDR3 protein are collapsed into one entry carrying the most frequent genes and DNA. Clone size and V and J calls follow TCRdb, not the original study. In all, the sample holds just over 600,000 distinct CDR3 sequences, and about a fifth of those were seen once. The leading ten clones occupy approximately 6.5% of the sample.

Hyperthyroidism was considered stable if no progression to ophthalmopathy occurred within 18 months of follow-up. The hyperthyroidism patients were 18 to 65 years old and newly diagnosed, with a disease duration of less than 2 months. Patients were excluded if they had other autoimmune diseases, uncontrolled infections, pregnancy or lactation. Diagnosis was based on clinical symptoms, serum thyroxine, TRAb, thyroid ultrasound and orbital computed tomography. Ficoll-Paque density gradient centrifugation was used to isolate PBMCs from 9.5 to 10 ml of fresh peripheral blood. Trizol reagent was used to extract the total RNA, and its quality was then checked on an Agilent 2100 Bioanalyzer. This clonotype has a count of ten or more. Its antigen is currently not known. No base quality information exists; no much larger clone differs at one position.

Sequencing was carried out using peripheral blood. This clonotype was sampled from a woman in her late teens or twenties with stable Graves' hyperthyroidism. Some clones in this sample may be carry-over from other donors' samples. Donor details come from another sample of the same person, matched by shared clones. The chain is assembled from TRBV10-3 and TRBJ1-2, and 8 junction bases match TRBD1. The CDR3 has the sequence CAISGTGLNYGYTF. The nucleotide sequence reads TGTGCCATCAGTGGGACAGGGCTTAACTATGGCTACACCTTC.